These 13 T cell receptor beta chains were all obtained from the same sample, sequenced in a study of Tregs in tolerant kidney transplant recipients. Only in-frame clones appear in the TCRdb table, and some are missing; sequencing was by immunoSEQ multiplex PCR. Its listing shows about 48,000 clones. Sample: CD4+ T cells from blood, taken before the transplant. These receptors all come from a human donor who received a combined kidney and bone marrow transplant.

As to this clone: The CDR3 end falls 3 residues outside the read, so it is completed with the germline J gene. The V call is TRBV7-3, the J call TRBJ2-1, with 10 bases that match TRBD2. The CDR3 has 14 amino acids. V was clipped by 5 bases and J by 4 bases; unmatched bases: 2. The germline gives CDR1 SGHTA, CDR2 FQGTGA. The CDR3 loop is CASSRSGGYNEQFF. The sequenced CDR3 bases are TGTGCCAGCAGCCGTAGCGGGGGGTACAATGAG.

Details on this clone: The sequence runs out 3 residues before the end of the CDR3; the remainder is reconstructed from the germline J gene. The gene calls are TRBV18 and TRBJ2-7; unclear D gene. Looked up from germline, CDR1 is KGHSH and CDR2 is LQKENI. V was clipped by 1 base and J by 2 bases, with 9 bases between them. The CDR3 sequence is 14 residues long. The CDR3 DNA, read in part, is TGTGCCAGCTCACCACGAGTGACAACCTACGAG. Translation: CASSPRVTTYE. The whole CDR3 protein is CASSPRVTTYEQYF.

With regard to this clone: The DNA ends 3 residues before the CDR3 does, and the rest of the CDR3 is filled in from the germline J gene. The chain has TRBV20-1 and TRBJ1-5; possible D gene TRBD1, 6 bases. Germline CDR1 is DFQATT and CDR2 is SNEGSKA (reference sequence). V lost 0 bases, J lost 0 bases, and 12 bases lay in between. This CDR3 contains 16 residues. The CDR3 sequence: CSARDPGARSNQPQHF. The sequenced CDR3 bases are TGCAGTGCTAGAGATCCAGGGGCACGTAGCAATCAGCCC.

Worth noting for this clone: The DNA ends 3 residues before the CDR3 does, and the rest of the CDR3 is filled in from the germline J gene. The V call is TRBV29-1, the J call TRBJ2-1, with 12 nucleotides matching TRBD2. Germline trimming cut 3 bases from V and 7 bases from J; bases unmatched to any gene: 4. CDR3 length equals 14 residues. The germline CDR1 and CDR2 sequences are SQVTM and ANQGSEA. CDR3 DNA, as far as it was read: TGCAGCGTTGATCTAGGACTAGCGGGAAATGAG. It codes for CSVDLGLAGNE. The full CDR3 protein reads CSVDLGLAGNEQFF.

Worth noting for this clone: The read terminates 3 residues before the CDR3 end, so the remaining end is supplied by the germline J gene. The rearrangement links TRBV2 to TRBJ1-4; maybe TRBD1 (6 bases). This CDR3 has 13 amino acids. V gave up 7 bases and J gave up 7 bases, with 13 bases separating them. Germline-derived CDR1 and CDR2 are SNHLY and FYNNEI. The sequenced CDR3 bases are TGTGCCAGCACCGGGACAAGTGGTGAAAAA. It translates to CASTGTSGEK. The entire CDR3 reads CASTGTSGEKLFF.

Note on this clone: The read gets to within 3 residues of the CDR3 end, and the germline J gene fills in the rest. This sequence joins TRBV18 and TRBJ2-7; D is possibly TRBD2 (6 bases). Germline V gene sequence: CDR1 KGHSH, CDR2 LQKENI. V was cut by 2 bases and J by 6 bases, with 14 bases left in between. The length of the CDR3 is 14 residues. CDR3 in amino acids: CASSPSEAGGEQYF. The CDR3 DNA, read in part, is TGTGCCAGCTCACCATCGGAAGCCGGGGGCGAG.

On this clone: The read ends 3 residues early relative to the CDR3; the germline J gene fills the gap. V usage is TRBV5-1 and J usage is TRBJ1-2, with a tentative D call TRBD1 (6 bases). Germline lookup yields CDR1 SGHRS and CDR2 YFSETQ. This CDR3 has 12 residues. The V end lost 4 bases, the J end lost 4 bases, and 8 bases lay between the germline ends. The DNA read from the CDR3 is TGCGCCAGCAGCGTACAGGGCTATGGC. Protein product: CASSVQGYG. The entire CDR3 sequence reads CASSVQGYGYTF.

In the case of this clone: The CDR3 end falls 3 residues outside the read, so it is completed with the germline J gene. This chain connects TRBV5-5 to TRBJ2-3; TRBD1 matches 8 bases. The CDR3 contains 13 residues. Germline CDR1 is SGHKS and CDR2 is YYEKEE (reference sequence). CDR3 sequence: CASSLVQGDTQYF. CDR3 DNA (partial): TGTGCCAGCAGCTTGGTACAGGGGGACACG.

As for this clone: The read ends 3 residues early relative to the CDR3; the germline J gene fills the gap. J is TRBJ2-5 and V is TRBV19, with TRBD1 identical over 9 bases. V was clipped by 6 bases and J by 7 bases; unmatched bases: 9. Germline V CDR1 and CDR2: LNHDA, SQIVND (reference sequence). This CDR3 comprises 14 residues. The CDR3 DNA, read in part, is TGTGCCAGTAGGCCACAGGGGGCGTTGATGACC. Protein: CASRPQGALMT. The entire CDR3 is CASRPQGALMTQYF.

Details on this clone: Read data end 3 residues before the CDR3 end; the end is taken from the germline J gene. V gene TRBV5-4 combines with J gene TRBJ2-7; D gene unclear. The CDR3 contains 12 residues. Trimming left V 0 bases short and J 5 bases short, with 6 bases between. Germline loops: CDR1 SGHNT, CDR2 YYREEE (reference sequence). The CDR3 is CASSLGPNEQYF. The sequenced part of the CDR3 DNA is TGTGCCAGCAGCTTGGGCCCTAACGAG.

On this clone: The read is 3 residues too short to cover the CDR3 end, so that end is filled in from the germline J gene. The chain combines TRBV19 with TRBJ1-5; no clear D gene. With 3 bases removed from V and 1 base from J, the gap between germline ends came to 7 bases. The germline CDR1 and CDR2 sequences are LNHDA and SQIVND (reference sequence). This CDR3 has 14 amino acids. CDR3 DNA (partial): TGTGCCAGTAGTATGGCAAGAAGCAATCAGCCC. As protein: CASSMARSNQP. From start to end, the CDR3 is CASSMARSNQPQHF.

As regards this clone: The read falls 3 residues short of the CDR3 end, and the missing part is taken from the germline J gene. V and J are TRBV30 and TRBJ1-5; D ambiguous. CDR3 length: 14 residues. Germline CDR1 and CDR2: GTSNPN and SVGIG (reference sequence). V was shortened by 0 bases and J by 3 bases, with 9 bases between the two germline ends. The CDR3 region is CAWSVRTDNQPQHF. The CDR3 DNA, read in part, is TGTGCCTGGAGTGTACGGACTGACAATCAGCCC.

Comments on this clone: The read finishes 3 residues shy of the CDR3 end, and the germline J gene is used to complete it. The chain joins TRBV7-3 to TRBJ1-2; D gene ambiguous. V lost 2 bases to trimming and J lost 4 bases, with 14 bases between them. The CDR3 has 15 amino acids. CDR1 and CDR2 from the germline V gene are SGHTA and FQGTGA. CDR3 amino acids: CASSLGGRTGYGYTF. CDR3 bases read: TGTGCCAGCAGCTTAGGTGGGAGGACTGGCTATGGC.